The sequence of this T cell receptor beta chain was determined in a study of T cell responses to AZD1222 COVID-19 vaccine (dated by TCRdb to the early 2020s). About the investigation overall: AZD1222 recipients with second doses at about 4 weeks or about 12 weeks were pooled, because spike-specific TCR depth and breadth did not differ between schedules. A total of about 230 trial participants underwent TCR sequencing, of whom nearly 210 received two doses of AZD1222 and approximately 25 received two doses of the MenACWY control vaccine. Trial participants were enrolled into age subgroups of 18-55, 56-69 and 70-plus years, which contained about 150, 27 and 61 TCR-sequenced participants, respectively. Overall study outcomes, separate from this receptor: Nearly half of unique spike-specific TCRs reportedly recognized epitopes outside regions mutated in the B.1.351 and B.1.1.7 variants. Most participants were white British and females outnumbered males, and the authors suggested that clonal diversity may have been underestimated. Spike-specific TCR breadth and depth rose significantly after two AZD1222 doses compared with day 0 and with MenACWY recipients. The 56-69-year group was small, and its depth increase did not reach significance, likely because of low power. Because no day 14 peak-response samples were available, the repertoires could be characterized only after the peak T cell response. CD4 TCRs associated with the vaccine covered the entire spike protein, and the dominant responses were in regions 160-218 and 743-854. Conclusions about previously exposed vaccinees were limited because only six AZD1222 recipients were SARS-CoV-2 seropositive at baseline.

This clone showed up just once. Its antigen specificity is not known. No base quality information exists; no much larger clone differs at one position. Taken with the paper, the label for time point translates to: baseline before first vaccination. Vaccinee samples came from UK trials COV001 and COV002, including a single-blind randomized controlled phase 2/3 trial of AZD1222 (ChAdOx1 nCoV-19) in healthy adults. For TCRbeta chain sequencing, PBMC samples were collected from trial participants at day 0 and at day 28 after the second dose. The CDR3 regions of human TCRbeta chains were analyzed by immunosequencing. The study's own analysis went as follows. TCRs in the repertoires were matched against a reference library of SARS-CoV-2-specific TCRs that had been generated with the MIRA antigen-specificity platform. Breadth was defined as the fraction of unique TCRs that were SARS-CoV-2-associated. Depth was defined as the fraction of total T cells that were SARS-CoV-2-associated. Each spike-specific TCR was assigned to its reactive spike region and to a CD4 or CD8 class using the MIRA data. Log10-transformed breadth and depth values were compared by one-way ANOVA with Sidak's multiple comparisons tests. What TCRdb holds here is the immuneACCESS table cut down to in-frame rearrangements. Part of the clones is not present; checked against another copy, under half of the missing clones reflect an unresolved V gene, and the others are unexplained. For V, J and clone size, that table is used; D and trimming come from the DNA. This sample gives tens of thousands of clones in total; under 95% of them show up just once. Approximately 5.2% of the sample is taken by the ten largest.

Trimming leaves V shorter by 6 bases and J shorter by 0 bases, with the junction holding 4 bases beyond the gene matches. Measured from the cysteine to the phenylalanine, the CDR3 is 14 residues long. The CDR3 DNA has 42 bases and is translated from base 1. Per the germline V gene (reference sequence), LNHDA is the CDR1 and SQIVND is the CDR2. The sequencing used peripheral blood, collected on day 0 of AZD1222 vaccination. The V and J genes are TRBV19 and TRBJ1-1; 7 bases in between match TRBD1. This clonotype was obtained from an adult in good health. The CDR3 reads CASRGTVMNTEAFF. The DNA sequence follows: TGTGCCAGTAGGGGGACAGTAATGAACACTGAAGCTTTCTTT.